This T cell receptor beta chain was recovered during a study of metastatic and nonmetastatic thyroid tumors. All patients were treatment-naive before thyroid surgery. The germline gives CDR1 MNHNS, CDR2 SASEGT. There are 14 residues in the CDR3. V lost 6 bases to trimming and J lost 2 bases, with 12 bases between them. This clone was observed at least ten times. Its antigen is undetermined. As originally analysed: Construction of a distant-metastasis classifier for papillary thyroid cancer relied on CDR3 differences across clinicopathological groups. TCRdb re-analyzed the PCR reads through MiXCR. These V and J calls are TCRdb output, not the study's own analysis. The sample holds 30,000 to 35,000 clones, approximately 15% seen once. Broader study findings: For both blood and tumor, malignant thyroid tumors reportedly showed significantly higher TCR beta diversity than benign nodules did.

The gene calls are TRBV6-1 and TRBJ2-3; maybe TRBD1 (6 bases). The sequenced sample was blood. This TCR was sampled from a female donor with papillary thyroid cancer or a benign thyroid nodule (not recorded which). Some clones in this sample may be carry-over from other donors' samples. The CDR3 nucleotides read TGTGCCAGCAGGACAGGAATCGTCACAGATACGCAGTATTTT. The encoded protein is CASRTGIVTDTQYF.